This TCR beta chain stems from a study of metastatic and nonmetastatic thyroid tumors (dated by TCRdb to about 2020). Regarding the research as a whole: For patients with malignant and with benign thyroid disease, the researchers compared repertoires between peripheral blood samples and tumor or nodule tissue samples.

Before undergoing thyroid surgery, none of the patients had been given any kind of treatment. Using T-cell receptor beta sequencing, the study looked back at clinical samples from patients collected from the early 2010s to the late 2010s. From the germline V gene, CDR1 is MNHNS and CDR2 is SASEGT. The CDR3, from cysteine to phenylalanine, totals 15 residues. Here the CDR3 DNA is all that survives: 45 bases in frame from base 1. This clone was picked up many times. The antigen this receptor binds is unknown. This sequence may be a read error, since a much larger clone differs from it by one base. Overall study outcomes, separate from this receptor: In both blood and tumor samples, TCR beta diversity was reported to be significantly higher in malignant tumors than in benign nodules.

Library preparation was by PCR. The sequencing machine was an Illumina HiSeq 4000. The TCR beta-chain CDR3 region of each patient was profiled by high-throughput sequencing. Regarding the original processing steps: Drawing on CDR3 differences between clinicopathological groups, the researchers built a classifier meant to tell apart patients with distant-metastatic papillary thyroid cancer. To measure repertoire diversity the researchers used the Shannon index, while the Morisita-Horn index served to gauge how similar the tumor and blood repertoires were. Starting from the raw public reads, TCRdb applied fastp trimming at Q25, assembled clones with MiXCR and retained in-frame beta chains. The authors' filters were not applied to this entry. The table for this sample lists tens of thousands of clones; approximately 28% of them were counted only once. The ten largest account for about 10% of the sample.

Sequences were obtained from blood. The rearrangement joined TRBV6-1 to TRBJ1-5; perhaps TRBD1 is the D gene, with 5 bases matching. The receptor was isolated from a male donor with papillary thyroid cancer or a benign thyroid nodule (not recorded which). Some clones in this sample may be carry-over from other donors' samples. The CDR3 reads CAGRADAISNQPQHF. The nucleotide sequence reads as follows: TGTGCCGGCAGGGCGGACGCTATAAGCAATCAGCCCCAGCATTTT.